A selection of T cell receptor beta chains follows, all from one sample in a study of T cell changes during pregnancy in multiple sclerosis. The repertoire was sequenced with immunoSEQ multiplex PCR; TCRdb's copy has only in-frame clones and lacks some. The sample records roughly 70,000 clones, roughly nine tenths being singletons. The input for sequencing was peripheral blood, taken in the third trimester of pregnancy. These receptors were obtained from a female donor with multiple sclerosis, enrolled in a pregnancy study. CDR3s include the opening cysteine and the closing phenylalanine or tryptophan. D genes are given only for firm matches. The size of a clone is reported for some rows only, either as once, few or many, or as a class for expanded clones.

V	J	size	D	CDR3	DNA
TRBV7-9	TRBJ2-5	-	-	CASSLVPGDQYF	TGTGCCAGCAGCTTAGTCCCCGGGGACCAGTACTTC
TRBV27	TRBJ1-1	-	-	CASRLGGVAFF	TGTGCCAGCAGACTAGGGGGGGTGGCTTTCTTT
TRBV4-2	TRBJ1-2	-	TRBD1	CASSLQGSNYGYTF	TGTGCCAGCAGCCTACAGGGGTCTAACTATGGCTACACCTTC
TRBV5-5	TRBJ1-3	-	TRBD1	CASSGQLWTGSGNTIYF	TGTGCCAGCAGCGGGCAACTTTGGACAGGATCTGGAAACACCATATATTTT
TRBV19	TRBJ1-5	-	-	CASLQGWGQPQHF	TGTGCCAGCCTACAGGGTTGGGGTCAGCCCCAGCATTTT
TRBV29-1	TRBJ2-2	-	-	CSATGPINTGELFF	TGCAGCGCCACAGGGCCCATAAACACCGGGGAGCTGTTTTTT
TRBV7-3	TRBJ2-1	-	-	CASSLTSGGSTNEQFF	TGTGCCAGCAGCTTAACATCAGGTGGGTCGACCAATGAGCAGTTCTTC
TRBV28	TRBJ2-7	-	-	CASSFQGRGRYEQYF	TGTGCCAGCAGTTTCCAGGGGCGGGGGAGGTACGAGCAGTACTTC
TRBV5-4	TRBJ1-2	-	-	CASSPLQGLKGYTF	TGTGCCAGCAGCCCCCTGCAGGGTTTGAAGGGCTACACCTTC
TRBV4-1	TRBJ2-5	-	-	CASSLISGQETQYF	TGCGCCAGCAGCCTAATTAGCGGCCAAGAGACCCAGTACTTC
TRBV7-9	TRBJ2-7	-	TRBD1	CASSSTQGIYEQYF	TGTGCCAGCAGCTCCACACAGGGGATCTACGAGCAGTACTTC
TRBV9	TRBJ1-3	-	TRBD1	CASSTLGTGSGNTIYF	TGTGCCAGCAGCACCCTCGGGACAGGCTCTGGAAACACCATATATTTT
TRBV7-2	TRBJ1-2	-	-	CASSQGGAIGYGYTF	TGTGCCAGCAGCCAAGGTGGGGCGATCGGGTATGGCTACACCTTC
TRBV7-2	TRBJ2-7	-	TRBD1	CASSPRQGTYEQYF	TGTGCCAGCAGCCCGCGACAGGGTACCTACGAGCAGTACTTC
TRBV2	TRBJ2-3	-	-	CASSQGITDTQYF	TGTGCCAGCAGTCAGGGGATCACAGATACGCAGTATTTT
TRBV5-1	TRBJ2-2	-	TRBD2	CASSLVLAENTGELFF	TGCGCCAGCAGCTTGGTACTAGCGGAAAACACCGGGGAGCTGTTTTTT
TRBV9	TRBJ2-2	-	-	CASSVVFSFNTGELFF	TGTGCCAGCAGCGTAGTATTTAGTTTTAACACCGGGGAGCTGTTTTTT
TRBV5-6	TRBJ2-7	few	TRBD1	CASSRRDSSPGEQYF	TGTGCCAGCAGCCGCCGGGACAGCTCTCCCGGGGAGCAGTACTTC
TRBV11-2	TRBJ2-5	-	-	CASLAGGGAKETQYF	TGTGCCAGCCTGGCTGGAGGGGGCGCGAAGGAGACCCAGTACTTC
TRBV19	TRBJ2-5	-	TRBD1	CASSIGQGMGETQYF	TGTGCCAGTAGTATTGGACAGGGGATGGGGGAGACCCAGTACTTC
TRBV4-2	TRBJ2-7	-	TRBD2	CASSQGATGTSGSPYEQYF	TGTGCCAGCAGCCAAGGAGCAACCGGGACTAGCGGGAGCCCCTACGAGCAGTACTTC
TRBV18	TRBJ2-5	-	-	CASSPYRAETQYF	TGTGCCAGCTCACCATACAGGGCTGAGACCCAGTACTTC
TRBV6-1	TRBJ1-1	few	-	CASISSRNTEAFF	TGTGCCAGCATCAGTTCCAGGAACACTGAAGCTTTCTTT
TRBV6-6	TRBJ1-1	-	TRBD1	CASSPWDRGLPEAFF	TGTGCCAGCAGCCCATGGGACAGGGGACTCCCTGAAGCTTTCTTT
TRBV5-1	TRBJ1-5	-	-	CASSPDMDNQPQHF	TGCGCCAGCAGCCCGGACATGGACAATCAGCCCCAGCATTTT
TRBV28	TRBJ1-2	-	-	CASRPERLYGYTF	TGTGCCAGCAGACCAGAGAGACTTTATGGCTACACCTTC
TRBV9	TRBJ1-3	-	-	CASSDKQGPGNTIYF	TGTGCCAGCAGCGACAAACAGGGCCCAGGAAACACCATATATTTT
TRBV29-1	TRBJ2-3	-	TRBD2	CSVGRTSGNSDTQYF	TGCAGCGTGGGGAGGACTAGCGGGAACTCAGATACGCAGTATTTT
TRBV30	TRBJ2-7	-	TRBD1	CAWSVGQEAEQYF	TGTGCCTGGAGTGTAGGACAGGAGGCCGAGCAGTACTTC
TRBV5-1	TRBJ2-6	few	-	CASSLRLRSGANVLTF	TGCGCCAGCAGCTTGAGACTGCGCTCTGGGGCCAACGTCCTGACTTTC
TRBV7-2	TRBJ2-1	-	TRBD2	CASSRGRGLTALNEQFF	TGTGCCAGCAGCCGTGGTCGGGGACTAACTGCGCTAAATGAGCAGTTCTTC
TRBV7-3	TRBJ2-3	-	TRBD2	CASSPKGLAGLTDTQYF	TGTGCCAGCAGCCCCAAAGGACTAGCGGGACTCACAGATACGCAGTATTTT
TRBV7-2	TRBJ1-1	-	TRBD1	CASSLQGAGTEAFF	TGTGCCAGCAGCTTACAGGGGGCTGGAACTGAAGCTTTCTTT